Here is one TCR beta chain with its context. Its specificity is not known. The data originate from a study of T cell responses to AZD1222 COVID-19 vaccine. The germline gives CDR1 MNHNS, CDR2 SASEGT. This CDR3 spans 12 amino acids. With 3 bases removed from V and 10 bases from J, the gap between germline ends came to 12 bases. Study results and caveats: Across spike, vaccine-associated CD4 TCRs were found, dominant at 160-218 and 743-854. An increase in Spike-specific TCR breadth and depth was observed after two AZD1222 doses. Baseline seropositivity occurred in only a handful of AZD1222 recipients. Close to half of all spike-specific TCRs reportedly target regions of the variants that are unmutated.

Here immunoSEQ multiplex PCR was the method, and the copy in TCRdb shows in-frame clones only, minus some. The data show 100,000 to 150,000 clones, with about nine tenths seen just once and 1.5% to 2% held by the top ten. This sequence was found in an adult who received the AZD1222 COVID-19 vaccine. Material: peripheral blood, obtained 28 days after the second AZD1222 dose. This chain uses TRBV6-1 with TRBJ1-2; no clear D gene. The CDR3 is CASSDGGKVYTF. The DNA of the CDR3 is TGTGCCAGCAGTGACGGAGGGAAGGTCTACACCTTC.